This TCR beta chain is from a study of T cells in Graves' hyperthyroidism and ophthalmopathy. Study details: The blood sample was taken at first diagnosis, before treatment began.

The CDR3 consists of 15 residues. The V end was cut by 2 bases, the J end by 5 bases, with 13 bases between. Whole-study results and caveats: Using 13 V-J features, a model discriminated ophthalmopathy from stable hyperthyroidism.

TCR beta CDR3 sequences were amplified from RNA transcripts. Researchers ran a first-round RT-PCR on the TCR CDR3 using the HTBI primer set. TCRdb reprocessed the multiplex PCR reads with MiXCR, giving one entry per CDR3 protein. This table has under 250,000 distinct CDR3 sequences, less than 20% appearing once. This clonotype occurred many times. No antigen is known for it. This chain connects TRBV12-3 or TRBV12-4 to TRBJ2-1; D tentatively fits TRBD1 or TRBD2 (5 bases each). The material sequenced was blood. The receptor was isolated from a woman aged 45-60 years with Graves' hyperthyroidism. This CDR3 is CASSLTGASHNEQFF. The CDR3 DNA is TGTGCCAGCAGTTTAACCGGGGCGTCCCACAATGAGCAGTTCTTC.